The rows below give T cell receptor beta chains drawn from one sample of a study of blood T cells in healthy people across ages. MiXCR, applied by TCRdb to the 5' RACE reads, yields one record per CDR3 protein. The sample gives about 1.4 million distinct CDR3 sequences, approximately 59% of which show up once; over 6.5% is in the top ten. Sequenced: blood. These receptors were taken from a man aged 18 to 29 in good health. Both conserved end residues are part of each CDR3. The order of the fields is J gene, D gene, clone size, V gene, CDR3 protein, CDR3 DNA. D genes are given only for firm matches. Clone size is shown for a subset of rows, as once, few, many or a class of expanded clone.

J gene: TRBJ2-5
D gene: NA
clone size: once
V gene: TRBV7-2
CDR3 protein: CASSAEPGRQETQYF
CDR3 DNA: TGTGCCAGCAGCGCGGAGCCAGGCCGTCAAGAGACCCAGTACTTC

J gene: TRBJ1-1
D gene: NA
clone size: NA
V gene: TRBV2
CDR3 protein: CASSEASEAFF
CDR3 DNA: TGTGCCAGCAGTGAAGCATCTGAAGCTTTCTTT

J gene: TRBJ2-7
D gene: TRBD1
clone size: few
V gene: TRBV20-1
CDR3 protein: CSARGTGRSYEQYF
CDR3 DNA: TGCAGTGCTAGAGGGACAGGCCGTTCCTACGAGCAGTACTTC

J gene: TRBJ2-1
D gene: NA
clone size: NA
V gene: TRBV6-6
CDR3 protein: CASGPTNNEQFF
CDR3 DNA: TGTGCCAGCGGACCGACAAACAATGAGCAGTTCTTC

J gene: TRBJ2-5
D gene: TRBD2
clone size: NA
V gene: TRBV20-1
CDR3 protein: CSAIAGGTETQYF
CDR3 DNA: TGCAGTGCCATAGCGGGAGGGACGGAGACCCAGTACTTC

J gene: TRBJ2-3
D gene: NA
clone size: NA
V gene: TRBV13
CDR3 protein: CASSLGPRQDTQYF
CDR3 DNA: TGTGCCAGCAGCCTTGGACCTCGTCAGGATACGCAGTATTTT

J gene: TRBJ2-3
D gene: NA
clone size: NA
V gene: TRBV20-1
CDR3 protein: CSARDFLRGSTDTQYF
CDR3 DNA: TGCAGTGCTAGAGATTTTTTACGGGGCAGCACAGATACGCAGTATTTT

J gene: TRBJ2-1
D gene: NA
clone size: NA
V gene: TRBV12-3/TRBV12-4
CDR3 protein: CASSRIDDNEQFF
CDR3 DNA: TGTGCCAGCAGTCGAATTGATGACAATGAGCAGTTCTTC

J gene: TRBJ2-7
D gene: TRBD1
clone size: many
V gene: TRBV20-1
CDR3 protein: CSALDRVSSYEQYF
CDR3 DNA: TGCAGTGCACTAGACAGGGTCTCGTCCTACGAGCAGTACTTC

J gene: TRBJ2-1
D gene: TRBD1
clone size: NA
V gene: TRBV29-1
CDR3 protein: CSVEGGTGAYKGQFF
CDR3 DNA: TGCAGCGTTGAAGGTGGGACAGGAGCCTACAAGGGGCAGTTCTTC